These T cell receptor beta chains were read from a single sample in a study of blood T cell repertoires in COVID-19. Generated by immunoSEQ multiplex PCR, the TCRdb table keeps only in-frame clones and is missing some. The sample carries fewer than 400,000 clones, around nine tenths recorded once. The material sequenced was peripheral blood. The receptor source for this set is a human donor in a cohort sampled during active COVID-19. CDR3s include the opening cysteine and the closing phenylalanine or tryptophan. The order of the fields is V gene, J gene, D gene, clone size, CDR3 DNA, CDR3 protein. The D gene is left open where the match is weak. Rows give clone size only sometimes, using once, few, many, or a class for an expanded clone.

v_call: TRBV5-5
j_call: TRBJ1-5
d_call: -
clone_size: -
cdr3_nt: TGTGCCAGCAGCTTGGGAGGGCAGATGGTCTCCAATCAGCCCCAGCATTTT
cdr3_aa: CASSLGGQMVSNQPQHF

v_call: TRBV5-6
j_call: TRBJ1-6
d_call: -
clone_size: -
cdr3_nt: TGTGCCAGCAGCTTGAACAGCCTTTATAATTCACCCCTCCACTTT
cdr3_aa: CASSLNSLYNSPLHF

v_call: TRBV7-8
j_call: TRBJ1-6
d_call: -
clone_size: -
cdr3_nt: TGTGCCAGCAGCTTAGTCCAGAATTCACCCCTCCACTTT
cdr3_aa: CASSLVQNSPLHF

v_call: TRBV6-5
j_call: TRBJ1-5
d_call: -
clone_size: -
cdr3_nt: TGTGCCAGCAGATCAGGGGTTAGCAATCAGCCCCAGCATTTT
cdr3_aa: CASRSGVSNQPQHF

v_call: TRBV6-5
j_call: TRBJ1-2
d_call: -
clone_size: -
cdr3_nt: TGTGCCAGCAGCCGGGGATCGACGGTCTATGGCTACACCTTC
cdr3_aa: CASSRGSTVYGYTF

v_call: TRBV7-9
j_call: TRBJ1-2
d_call: -
clone_size: -
cdr3_nt: TGTGCCAGCAGCTTAGTTTCAGTTAACTATGGCTACACCTTC
cdr3_aa: CASSLVSVNYGYTF

v_call: TRBV4-1
j_call: TRBJ1-4
d_call: TRBD1
clone_size: -
cdr3_nt: TGCGCCAGCAGCCGGATGCCCGGGACAGGGGATGAAAAACTGTTTTTT
cdr3_aa: CASSRMPGTGDEKLFF

v_call: TRBV27
j_call: TRBJ1-1
d_call: TRBD1
clone_size: -
cdr3_nt: TGTGCCAGCAGTTTATCGACCCAGGGGGACACTGAAGCTTTCTTT
cdr3_aa: CASSLSTQGDTEAFF

v_call: TRBV24-1
j_call: TRBJ2-1
d_call: -
clone_size: once
cdr3_nt: TGTGCCACCCAGGCCAAGGGGGAATACAATGAGCAGTTCTTC
cdr3_aa: CATQAKGEYNEQFF

v_call: TRBV7-2
j_call: TRBJ2-5
d_call: -
clone_size: -
cdr3_nt: TGTGCCAGCAGCTTAGCGGGGGGGCCGGAGACCCAGTACTTC
cdr3_aa: CASSLAGGPETQYF

v_call: TRBV29-1
j_call: TRBJ1-6
d_call: TRBD1
clone_size: -
cdr3_nt: TGCAGCGGAAGACAGGGCCCGGATTCACCCCTCCACTTT
cdr3_aa: CSGRQGPDSPLHF

v_call: TRBV4-1
j_call: TRBJ1-5
d_call: TRBD1
clone_size: -
cdr3_nt: TGCGCCAGCAGCCAAGAGTCCGGTACGGGACAGGGCGTCCAGCCCCAGCATTTT
cdr3_aa: CASSQESGTGQGVQPQHF

v_call: TRBV19
j_call: TRBJ1-5
d_call: -
clone_size: -
cdr3_nt: TGTGCCAGTAGTATAGCGGGGAATCAGCCCCAGCATTTT
cdr3_aa: CASSIAGNQPQHF

v_call: TRBV7-6
j_call: TRBJ2-7
d_call: TRBD2
clone_size: -
cdr3_nt: TGTGCCAGCAGCCCGGGACTAGAATACGAGCAGTACTTC
cdr3_aa: CASSPGLEYEQYF

v_call: TRBV30
j_call: TRBJ1-6
d_call: -
clone_size: few
cdr3_nt: TGTGCCTGGACCAGGGCCGTTTCACCCCTCCACTTT
cdr3_aa: CAWTRAVSPLHF